Following are 3 T cell receptor beta chains from one sample sequenced in a study of cytomegalovirus exposure and HLA in healthy donors. It was with 60 Vbeta and 13 Jbeta primers that the PCR ran. TCRdb keeps only in-frame clones here, not all; method: immunoSEQ multiplex PCR. The data show approximately 140,000 clones, approximately 80% seen once. Sequenced material: PBMCs. The source is a male donor in good health and CMV-seronegative.

This chain links TRBV13 with TRBJ1-4; D is perhaps TRBD1 (5 bases). In germline, CDR1 is PRHDT, CDR2 FYEKMQ (reference sequence). The CDR3 runs to 15 residues. Trimming pared 5 bases from V and 3 bases from J, leaving 13 bases between. CDR3 sequence (DNA): TGTGCCAGCAGCACAAGACAGCTAGCTAATGAAAAACTGTTTTTT. Translated, it gives CASSTRQLANEKLFF. Drawing the rest from reference TRBV13 and TRBJ1-4, the complete variable domain is AAGVIQSPRHLIKEKRETATLKCYPIPRHDTVYWYQQGPGQDPQFLISFYEKMQSDKGSIPDRFSAQQFSDYHSELNMSSLELGDSALYFCASSTRQLANEKLFFGSGTQLSVL.

CDR3 region: CASSLRSEQDTQYF. In DNA form, the CDR3 reads TGCGCCAGCAGCCTTCGATCCGAGCAAGATACGCAGTATTTT. The rearrangement uses TRBV4-1 and TRBJ2-3; D not certain. This CDR3 has 14 amino acids. CDR1 is MGHRA, CDR2 YSYEKL, per germline. Trimming left V 4 bases short and J 5 bases short, with 13 bases between.

On this clone: One end of the junction varies from germline; a read error may be responsible. The chain couples TRBV7-9 to TRBJ1-1; 8 nucleotides agree with TRBD1. The CDR3 runs to 18 residues. From germline, CDR1 is SEHNR and CDR2 FQNEAQ (reference sequence). CDR3 protein: CSSSSRAQGARKNTEAFF. Here the CDR3 DNA reads TGTTCCAGCAGCTCTAGGGCCCAGGGGGCGCGTAAGAACACTGAAGCTTTCTTT.